Presented here are 18 T cell receptor beta chains from one specimen sequenced in a study of T cell responses to AZD1222 COVID-19 vaccine. Profiled with immunoSEQ multiplex PCR; TCRdb holds only in-frame clones, not every one. This table has about 70,000 clones, over 75% appearing once. The sequencing used peripheral blood, collected 28 days after the second AZD1222 dose. Receptor source: an adult who received the AZD1222 COVID-19 vaccine.

This rearrangement joins TRBV10-3 to TRBJ2-7; D is perhaps TRBD1 (6 bases). Germline V gene lookup returns CDR1 ENHRY and CDR2 SYGVKD. V was clipped by 2 bases and J by 5 bases, with 19 bases between them. This CDR3 has 16 residues. CDR3 sequence (DNA): TGTGCCATCAGTGAGGGAACAGGGATGGGCTTCGACGAGCAGTACTTC. Translated, it gives CAISEGTGMGFDEQYF.

The chain is built from TRBV27 and TRBJ2-2; D not certain. The germline V gene encodes CDR1 MNHEY and CDR2 SMNVEV (reference sequence). The CDR3 loop spans 13 amino acids. Trimming took off 3 bases at V and 4 bases at J, with 6 bases between the two ends. The CDR3 region is CASSFSGTGELFF. The CDR3 coding sequence is TGTGCCAGCAGTTTTTCAGGCACCGGGGAGCTGTTTTTT.

The V call is TRBV7-8, the J call TRBJ1-1; the D is unclear. The CDR3 contains 14 residues. Germline CDR1 SGHVS, CDR2 FQNEAQ. Trimming cost V 4 bases and J 2 bases, with 11 bases left between them. CDR3 nucleotide sequence: TGTGCCAGCAGCTACAATAATGGCAACACTGAAGCTTTCTTT. Its protein is CASSYNNGNTEAFF.

The chain combines TRBV3-1 (or the pseudogene TRBV3-2) with TRBJ2-1; D is perhaps TRBD1 (6 bases). Germline assignment: CDR1 LGHDT and CDR2 YNNKEL (reference sequence). The V end was cut by 4 bases, the J end by 2 bases, with 12 bases between. The CDR3 sequence is 15 residues long. The CDR3 DNA is TGTGCCAGCAGCCTCAGGGGCCAGACCTACAATGAGCAGTTCTTC. Amino acids: CASSLRGQTYNEQFF.

The chain recombines TRBV9 with TRBJ2-2; D gene uncertain. V lost 4 bases and J lost 1, with 5 bases in between. CDR1 and CDR2 (germline): SGDLS, YYNGEE. This CDR3 comprises 13 residues. The CDR3 DNA reads TGTGCCAGCAGCTACAGGAACACCGGGGAGCTGTTTTTT. It encodes CASSYRNTGELFF.

The V and J genes are TRBV5-8 and TRBJ1-5; D not certain. Per germline, CDR1 SGHTS and CDR2 YDEGEE. V was trimmed by 4 bases and J by 6 bases, leaving 11 bases between them. The CDR3 runs 13 residues. CDR3: CASSGLMGQPQHF. CDR3 coding DNA: TGTGCCAGCAGCGGGTTAATGGGTCAGCCCCAGCATTTT.

CDR3 coding DNA: TGTGCCAGCAGCGCTCCGGGGGGTCGGGGAACTTTTTATAGCAATCAGCCCCAGCATTTT. Protein sequence: CASSAPGGRGTFYSNQPQHF. This sequence joins TRBV6-4 and TRBJ1-5; D is possibly TRBD1 (5 bases). The CDR3 runs 20 residues. Trimming left V 6 bases short and J 0 bases short, with 27 bases between. Germline CDR1 MRHNA, CDR2 SNTAGT.

This chain connects TRBV6-5 to TRBJ1-3, with D unresolved. CDR3 size: 15 residues. Trimming removed 5 bases from V and 4 bases from J, with 15 bases in between. CDR1 and CDR2 (germline): MNHEY, SVGAGI. CDR3: CASSPPGLVGNTIYF. DNA of the CDR3: TGTGCCAGCAGTCCCCCGGGTCTTGTGGGAAACACCATATATTTT.

The chain employs TRBV11-3 and TRBJ2-1, with TRBD2 as a possible D gene (6 bases). This CDR3 region has 13 residues. Germline V gene lookup returns CDR1 SGHNT and CDR2 YENEEA. The V gene lost 5 bases and the J gene lost 5 bases, with 10 bases spanning the gap. In DNA form, the CDR3 reads TGTGCCAGCAGCCTCTTAGCGGACAATGAGCAGTTCTTC. Residues: CASSLLADNEQFF. Looking up the rest from reference TRBV11-3 and TRBJ2-1 gives the full variable domain: EAGVVQSPRYKIIEKKQPVAFWCNPISGHNTLYWYLQNLGQGPELLIRYENEEAVDDSQLPKDRFSAERLKGVDSTLKIQPAELGDSAVYLCASSLLADNEQFFGPGTRLTVL.

The rearrangement links TRBV5-4 to TRBJ1-3; D unresolved. The CDR3 loop spans 15 amino acids. CDR1 is SGHNT, CDR2 YYREEE, per germline (reference sequence). V shed 4 bases and J shed 2 bases, with 13 bases lying between them. The CDR3 nucleotides are TGTGCCAGCAGCCGCGACGGGTCCCCTGGAAACACCATATATTTT. This translates into CASSRDGSPGNTIYF.

This chain connects TRBV5-4 to TRBJ1-3; maybe TRBD1 (6 bases). Germline V gene sequence: CDR1 SGHNT, CDR2 YYREEE (reference sequence). The CDR3 has 17 amino acids. Trimming stripped 0 bases from V and 0 bases from J, with 13 bases between. This CDR3 reads CASSLAADSSSGNTIYF. The CDR3 coding sequence is TGTGCCAGCAGCTTGGCCGCGGACAGTTCCTCTGGAAACACCATATATTTT.

The chain carries TRBV5-1 and TRBJ1-3; D ambiguous. CDR1 and CDR2 (germline): SGHRS, YFSETQ. V was trimmed by 0 bases and J by 3 bases, leaving 10 bases between them. The CDR3 has 15 amino acids. The CDR3 loop reads CASSLAEANGNTIYF. The CDR3 DNA follows: TGCGCCAGCAGCTTGGCCGAGGCGAATGGAAACACCATATATTTT.

The J gene is TRBJ2-2, the V gene TRBV7-9, with unresolved D. Trimming cost V 3 bases and J 0 bases, with 8 bases left between them. The CDR3 length is 15 residues. CDR1 and CDR2 from the germline V gene are SEHNR and FQNEAQ (reference sequence). The CDR3 sequence is CASSFLGTNTGELFF. In nucleotides, the CDR3 is TGTGCCAGCAGCTTTTTAGGTACGAACACCGGGGAGCTGTTTTTT.

The rearrangement uses TRBV3-1 (or the pseudogene TRBV3-2) and TRBJ1-3; D may be TRBD1 (6 bases). V was clipped by 1 base and J by 0 bases, with 13 bases between them. Germline CDR1 and CDR2: LGHDT and YNNKEL (reference sequence). This CDR3 spans 17 amino acids. The CDR3 reads CASSQVLGGNSGNTIYF. The CDR3 coding sequence is TGTGCCAGCAGCCAAGTCTTAGGGGGTAACTCTGGAAACACCATATATTTT.

The genes are TRBV3-1 (or the pseudogene TRBV3-2) and TRBJ1-5, with D tentatively TRBD1 (5 bases). Trimming took 1 base from V and 13 from J, leaving 14 bases between them. CDR1 is LGHDT and CDR2 is YNNKEL in the germline V gene (reference sequence). There are 13 residues in the CDR3. The CDR3, as DNA: TGTGCCAGCAGCCAAGCTGTTAGGGGCGCTCAGCATTTT. Protein: CASSQAVRGAQHF.

The chain combines TRBV6-2 or TRBV6-3 with TRBJ1-1, with 9 bases that match TRBD1. The CDR3 has 17 residues. CDR1 is MNHEY and CDR2 is SVGEGT in the germline V gene. J gave up 4 bases and V 5 bases, and 14 bases lay outside the gene matches. The CDR3 DNA sequence: TGTGCCAGCAGTGGTATTGGACAGGGGTCGATTAGCACTGAAGCTTTCTTT. This gives the protein CASSGIGQGSISTEAFF.

This chain connects TRBV6-1 to TRBJ1-2, with D uncertain. The V gene's germline CDR1 is MNHNS and CDR2 SASEGT. The CDR3 sequence is 12 residues long. Between the trimmed V and J ends, which lost 0 bases and 5 bases, there was a span of 4 bases. CDR3 sequence: CASSEAMYGYTF. The CDR3 DNA reads TGTGCCAGCAGTGAAGCGATGTATGGCTACACCTTC.

The CDR3 bases are TGTGCCAGCTCACCTCAGGGGGCTCAAAGAGGGACTGAAGCTTTCTTT. Protein: CASSPQGAQRGTEAFF. This chain links TRBV18 with TRBJ1-1; 8 nucleotides align to TRBD1. V shed 3 bases, J shed 5 bases, and the junction held 11 bases outside the gene matches. Germline V CDR1 and CDR2: KGHSH, LQKENI. The CDR3 is made up of 16 amino acids.